One and the same sample provided the 14 T cell receptor beta chains below, sequenced in a study of T cell repertoires in cytomegalovirus infection. Antigen specificity for these receptors is unknown. TCRdb called the reads again in MiXCR, with one record for every CDR3 protein. The sample gives fewer than 900,000 distinct CDR3 sequences, almost 30% of which show up once; 13% is in the top ten. The sample here was cultured CD8+ T cells from PBMCs, taken from culture after CMV antigen stimulation. The source of these receptors is a human donor in good health (CMV status not recorded). Some clones in this sample may be carry-over from other donors' samples.

The chain combines TRBV4-1 with TRBJ2-5; no definite D call. The germline V gene has CDR1 MGHRA and CDR2 YSYEKL. Trimming removed 1 base from V and 4 bases from J, with 10 bases in between. CDR3 size: 14 residues. Here the CDR3 reads CASSQGPVGETQYF. CDR3 in DNA: TGCGCCAGCAGCCAAGGACCGGTTGGAGAGACCCAGTACTTC.

This clonotype came up many times. The chain has TRBV7-8 and TRBJ2-5, with D unclear. The ends were cut back, 4 bases at V and 5 bases at J, with 14 bases in the middle. The CDR3 has 14 amino acids. From germline, CDR1 is SGHVS and CDR2 FQNEAQ. The CDR3 protein is CASSSHKPMETQYF. The CDR3 DNA reads as TGTGCCAGCAGCTCACACAAGCCAATGGAGACCCAGTACTTC.

This clonotype was counted a few times. V and J are TRBV12-3 or TRBV12-4 and TRBJ1-2; D is ambiguous. V was shortened by 2 bases and J by 4 bases, with 5 bases between the two germline ends. The CDR3 consists of 12 residues. This CDR3 is CASSLHLYGYTF. The CDR3 bases are TGTGCCAGCAGTTTACACCTCTATGGCTACACCTTC.

This clonotype appeared a few times. The CDR3 nucleotides are TGTGCCAGCAGTACTAGCGGCCCAATGGCAGATACGCAGTATTTT. It is translated as CASSTSGPMADTQYF. The rearrangement links TRBV27 to TRBJ2-3; 8 bases are shared with TRBD2. This CDR3 has 15 amino acids. The J segment lost 4 bases and the V segment lost 5 bases, leaving 8 bases of the junction unmatched. Germline V gene lookup returns CDR1 MNHEY and CDR2 SMNVEV (reference sequence).

The sample holds many counts of this clonotype. V usage is TRBV6-2 or TRBV6-3 and J usage is TRBJ2-5; 11 positions agree with TRBD2. This CDR3 comprises 16 residues. Trimming removed 4 bases from V and 4 bases from J; junction bases left unmatched: 8. Per germline, CDR1 MNHEY and CDR2 SVGEGT. CDR3 nucleotide sequence: TGTGCCAGCAGTTCCCCACTAGCGGGGGTTCGAGAGACCCAGTACTTC. This codes for CASSSPLAGVRETQYF.

This clonotype was observed at least ten times. The CDR3 DNA reads as TGTGCCAGCAGCCCTGGGACTAGCGGACTGGTTGAGCAGTTCTTC. Encoded protein: CASSPGTSGLVEQFF. The chain joins TRBV7-2 to TRBJ2-1, with 11 nucleotides matching TRBD2. With 5 bases clipped from V and 9 bases from J, the junction kept 9 bases outside the gene matches. The CDR3 totals 15 residues. Germline V gene lookup returns CDR1 SGHTA and CDR2 FQGNSA. The complete variable domain, with remaining parts taken from reference TRBV7-2 and TRBJ2-1, reads GAGVSQSPSNKVTEKGKDVELRCDPISGHTALYWYRQSLGQGLEFLIYFQGNSAPDKSGLPSDRFSAERTGGSVSTLTIQRTQQEDSAVYLCASSPGTSGLVEQFFGPGTRLTVL.

This clonotype came up a few times. At one end the junction does not follow the germline gene, possibly because of a read error. This rearrangement joins TRBV7-7 to TRBJ2-5, with D possibly TRBD1 on 6 matching bases. In germline, CDR1 is SSHAT, CDR2 FNYEAQ (reference sequence). The CDR3 contains 13 residues. CDR3: CASSFKQGETQYF. In nucleotides, the CDR3 is TGTGCTAGCAGCTTCAAACAGGGAGAGACCCAGTACTTC.

The J gene is TRBJ1-1, the V gene TRBV6-2 or TRBV6-3, with 7 bases lining up with TRBD1. With 1 base clipped from V and 0 bases from J, the junction kept 5 bases outside the gene matches. Per germline, CDR1 MNHEY and CDR2 SVGEGT. CDR3 length: 16 amino acids. CDR3 bases: TGTGCCAGCAGTTACTACGAACAGGGGATGAACACTGAAGCTTTCTTT. This encodes CASSYYEQGMNTEAFF.

This chain links TRBV6-4 with TRBJ1-2, with D uncertain. V was shortened by 0 bases and J by 8 bases, with 10 bases between the two germline ends. The CDR3 extends over 13 amino acids. Germline V gene lookup returns CDR1 MRHNA and CDR2 SNTAGT. The CDR3 loop is CASSDSGPSGYTF. The CDR3 region has the DNA TGTGCCAGCAGTGACTCCGGGCCGTCGGGCTACACCTTC.

The chain couples TRBV6-8 to TRBJ1-2; D possibly corresponds to TRBD1 (6 bases). This CDR3 contains 18 residues. The germline V and J ends were trimmed by 4 bases and 1 base, with 22 bases remaining between them. Germline V lookup: CDR1 MNHGY, CDR2 SAAAGT. CDR3 residues: CASSLHSRTGQFNYGYTF. The CDR3 bases are TGTGCCAGCAGTTTGCATTCCCGAACAGGACAGTTTAACTATGGCTACACCTTC.

A note on this clonotype: The junction differs from germline at one of its ends, possibly a read error. The V and J genes are TRBV10-3 and TRBJ2-1; TRBD2 aligns across 7 bases. The CDR3 is 12 residues long. Germline CDR1 is ENHRY and CDR2 is SYGVKD. The CDR3 coding sequence is TGTGCCATCAGTGACCCCCCGGGGGGTCAGGTCTTC. Protein: CAISDPPGGQVF.

This clonotype was seen more than once but under ten times. CDR3 nucleotide sequence: TGTGCCAGCAGTTTATGGGCAGTACCGGACGAGCAGTACGTC. It yields the protein CASSLWAVPDEQYV. This chain links TRBV12-3 or TRBV12-4 with TRBJ2-7; D is ambiguous. Trimming removed 2 bases from V and 5 bases from J, with 13 bases in between. This CDR3 contains 14 residues.

V usage is TRBV4-3 and J usage is TRBJ1-1, with 7 bases aligning to TRBD1. The CDR3 covers 15 residues. V shed 3 bases, J shed 3 bases, and the junction held 7 bases outside the gene matches. CDR1 is LGHNA, CDR2 YSLEER, per germline. The CDR3 nucleotides read TGCGCCAGCAGCCAGGGAAGACAGGGATACACTGAAGCTTTCTTT. Its translation is CASSQGRQGYTEAFF.

This sequence joins TRBV10-2 and TRBJ2-5; TRBD1 matches 10 bases. The J segment lost 2 bases and the V segment lost 4 bases, leaving 7 bases of the junction unmatched. Germline loops: CDR1 WSHSY, CDR2 SAAADI. The CDR3 spans 16 residues. DNA for the CDR3: TGCGCCAGCAGTGTAGGGGACAGGGGTCTTCAAGAGACCCAGTACTTC. Protein product: CASSVGDRGLQETQYF.